One sample yielded the 25 T cell receptor beta chains listed below, sequenced in a study of blood T cell repertoires in COVID-19. The data were produced by immunoSEQ multiplex PCR, yet TCRdb's version contains in-frame clones alone and is incomplete. Here the sample spans 130,000 to 150,000 clones, roughly 84% being singletons. The sample taken for sequencing was peripheral blood. The receptors shown here come from a human donor with acute or convalescent COVID-19. The donor label of this sample is uncertain.

The chain links TRBV6-5 to TRBJ2-7; a weak D match, TRBD2 (6 bases). Germline CDR1 reads MNHEY; CDR2 reads SVGAGI. The length of the CDR3 is 14 residues. Trimming took 6 bases from V and 1 from J, leaving 13 bases between them. The CDR3 DNA is TGTGCCAGCAGCCGAACCGGGACTTCCTACGAGCAGTACGTC. Its translation is CASSRTGTSYEQYV.

This clone has a single count. The chain uses TRBV6-5 and TRBJ1-2; TRBD1 agrees at 7 bases. The V and J ends lost 10 bases and 2 bases, in that order; junction bases with no gene match: 10. Germline CDR1 and CDR2: MNHEY and SVGAGI. CDR3 length: 14 amino acids. CDR3 nucleotide sequence: TGTGCCACCGAGTCTCAGACAGGGAACTATGGCTACACCTTC. As protein: CATESQTGNYGYTF.

The chain is built from TRBV6-6 and TRBJ1-1; D unresolved. The CDR3 is 13 residues long. Germline loops: CDR1 MNHNY, CDR2 SVGAGI (reference sequence). With 6 bases removed from V and 4 bases from J, the gap between germline ends came to 12 bases. The CDR3 sequence: CASSPRPATEAFF. The CDR3 coding sequence is TGTGCCAGCAGCCCCAGGCCAGCCACTGAAGCTTTCTTT.

CDR3 region: CASSLERGLGNTIYF. The CDR3 DNA is TGTGCCAGCAGCTTAGAAAGGGGGCTTGGAAACACCATATATTTT. The chain couples TRBV7-2 to TRBJ1-3; the match to TRBD1 covers 7 bases. Germline V gene data show CDR1 as SGHTA and CDR2 as FQGNSA. J lost 3 bases, V lost 1 base, and 3 bases had no gene match. The CDR3 is made up of 15 amino acids.

The chain recombines TRBV5-6 with TRBJ1-1; 10 bases are shared with TRBD1. The CDR3 sequence is 15 residues long. Germline loops: CDR1 SGHDT, CDR2 YYEEEE. Trimming cost V 3 bases and J 0 bases; bases outside gene matches: 2. CDR3 nucleotide sequence: TGTGCCAGCAGCTCGGGGACAGGGGTGAACACTGAAGCTTTCTTT. Protein product: CASSSGTGVNTEAFF.

The rearrangement links TRBV6-6 to TRBJ1-6; weak D call: TRBD1 (5 bases). This CDR3 comprises 16 residues. Germline V gene lookup returns CDR1 MNHNY and CDR2 SVGAGI (reference sequence). The ends were cut back, 7 bases at V and 7 bases at J, with 20 bases in the middle. In DNA, the CDR3 is TGTGCCAGCAACCTCCTTCCAGGGCGTGAAAATTCACCCCTCCACTTT. Its translation: CASNLLPGRENSPLHF.

The J gene is TRBJ2-3, the V gene TRBV2; a weak D match, TRBD2 (6 bases). The length of the CDR3 is 19 residues. Trimming left V 3 bases short and J 3 bases short, with 25 bases between. The germline V gene has CDR1 SNHLY and CDR2 FYNNEI. The CDR3, as DNA: TGTGCCAGCAGTGACAGGGTCTGGGACGGGACTGCCACTACAGATACGCAGTATTTT. Protein: CASSDRVWDGTATTDTQYF.

This rearrangement joins TRBV11-1 to TRBJ1-5; D is ambiguous. Germline loops: CDR1 SGHAT, CDR2 FQDESV (reference sequence). The CDR3 consists of 13 residues. Trimming pared 2 bases from V and 3 bases from J, leaving 5 bases between. In nucleotides, the CDR3 is TGTGCCAGCAGCTTATCTCCCAATCAGCCCCAGCATTTT. Its translation is CASSLSPNQPQHF.

As DNA, the CDR3 is TGTGCCTGGAGTCGAACAGGGGGACCCCTCCACTTT. Residues: CAWSRTGGPLHF. The chain recombines TRBV30 with TRBJ1-6, with TRBD1 matching 8 bases. The CDR3 is made up of 12 amino acids. V gave up 2 bases and J gave up 12 bases; unmatched junction bases: 3. Germline V gene data show CDR1 as GTSNPN and CDR2 as SVGIG (reference sequence).

The rearrangement joins TRBV10-2 to TRBJ2-7, with 12 bases identical to TRBD2. CDR1 WSHSY and CDR2 SAAADI come from the germline V gene. The CDR3 has 15 amino acids. V lost 6 bases and J lost 3; bases outside the gene matches: 6. The CDR3 DNA reads TGCGCCAGCAGGACTAGCGGGAGCTATAGCTACGAGCAGTACGTC. Translation gives CASRTSGSYSYEQYV.

DNA for the CDR3: TGTGCCAGCAGGCCCGGGTTTAGCGGAAACACCATATATTTT. Its protein is CASRPGFSGNTIYF. The chain links TRBV3-1 (or the pseudogene TRBV3-2) to TRBJ1-3, with no clear D. Trimming took 6 bases from V and 4 from J, leaving 13 bases between them. Germline V lookup: CDR1 LGHDT, CDR2 YNNKEL (reference sequence). The CDR3 is made up of 14 amino acids.

This clone has only one observation. V gene TRBV19 combines with J gene TRBJ2-2, with D possibly being TRBD2 (6 bases). The germline V gene has CDR1 LNHDA and CDR2 SQIVND (reference sequence). Trimming took off 3 bases at V and 0 bases at J, with 8 bases between the two ends. This CDR3 comprises 15 residues. The CDR3 DNA follows: TGTGCCAGTAGTATTGGGGGGACGAACACCGGGGAGCTGTTTTTT. This encodes CASSIGGTNTGELFF. The full variable domain, rest sourced from reference TRBV19 and TRBJ2-2, is DGGITQSPKYLFRKEGQNVTLSCEQNLNHDAMYWYRQDPGQGLRLIYYSQIVNDFQKGDIAEGYSVSREKKESFPLTVTSAQKNPTAFYLCASSIGGTNTGELFFGEGSRLTVL.

CDR3 DNA: TGTGCCAGCAGGACATTTACAGGGACGGAGCCCCAGCATTTT. Residues: CASRTFTGTEPQHF. The genes are TRBV28 and TRBJ1-5, with D possibly TRBD1 on 6 matching bases. The germline V gene has CDR1 MDHEN and CDR2 SYDVKM. Trimming removed 6 bases at V and 8 bases at J, with 17 bases between. The CDR3 consists of 14 residues.

This chain links TRBV5-4 with TRBJ2-1; TRBD2 matches at 8 bases. Germline CDR1 reads SGHNT; CDR2 reads YYREEE (reference sequence). The CDR3 is 14 amino acids. The V and J ends lost 0 bases and 6 bases, in that order; junction bases with no gene match: 2. CDR3 DNA: TGTGCCAGCAGCTTGGCCCTAGCGGGCAATGAGCAGTTCTTC. Translation gives CASSLALAGNEQFF.

The chain joins TRBV4-1 to TRBJ2-4, with 7 bases matching TRBD1. The CDR3 is 16 amino acids. The J segment lost 2 bases and the V segment lost 0 bases, leaving 4 bases of the junction unmatched. CDR1 is MGHRA, CDR2 YSYEKL, per germline. The CDR3 loop is CASSQEGGSTKNIQYF. For the CDR3, the DNA is TGCGCCAGCAGCCAAGAAGGGGGCTCAACCAAAAACATTCAGTACTTC.

The chain joins TRBV28 to TRBJ2-6; 9 bases are shared with TRBD2. Germline loops: CDR1 MDHEN, CDR2 SYDVKM. The CDR3 has 17 residues. V gave up 3 bases and J gave up 0 bases; unmatched junction bases: 3. The CDR3 is CASSFSSGGSGANVLTF. Here the CDR3 DNA reads TGTGCCAGCAGTTTCAGTAGCGGGGGCTCTGGGGCCAACGTCCTGACTTTC.

This clone was found a few times. The chain combines TRBV24-1 with TRBJ1-1; 9 nucleotides agree with TRBD1. Unmatched junction bases numbered 10, after V lost 6 bases and J lost 3 bases. The CDR3 has 16 amino acids. From germline, CDR1 is KGHDR and CDR2 SFDVKD. The CDR3 sequence: CATSPGTGPSDTEAFF. The CDR3 DNA follows: TGTGCCACCAGTCCCGGGACAGGGCCGTCGGACACTGAAGCTTTCTTT.

The rearrangement joins TRBV11-2 to TRBJ1-1, with unresolved D. Germline CDR1 and CDR2: SGHAT and FQNNGV. The CDR3 loop spans 14 amino acids. V was cut by 5 bases and J by 1 base, with 11 bases left in between. CDR3 nucleotides: TGTGCCAGCAGCCCAACCCAGAAGAACACTGAAGCTTTCTTT. Translation gives CASSPTQKNTEAFF.

The chain carries TRBV2 and TRBJ1-5; 10 nucleotides align to TRBD1. Germline CDR1 and CDR2: SNHLY and FYNNEI. J lost 2 bases, V lost 2 bases, and 6 bases had no gene match. The CDR3 has 17 residues. CDR3 in DNA: TGTGCCAGCAGTGAACGGGACAGGGGTTTCGGCAATCAGCCCCAGCATTTT. Protein product: CASSERDRGFGNQPQHF.

V and J are TRBV6-4 and TRBJ2-2; TRBD1 matches 7 bases. Germline V gene sequence: CDR1 MRHNA, CDR2 SNTAGT. CDR3 length: 16 residues. The ends lost 3 bases at V and 0 bases at J; junction bases unmatched: 4. CDR3 sequence (DNA): TGTGCCAGCAGTGAATTTACAGGGGCGAACACCGGGGAGCTGTTTTTT. Protein product: CASSEFTGANTGELFF.

CDR3 DNA: TGTGCCACCAGCAGAGAGGATAAAACGGGTCGTAGTAGCGACTATGGCTACACCTTC. It translates to CATSREDKTGRSSDYGYTF. The chain is built from TRBV15 and TRBJ1-2, with unresolved D. This CDR3 has 19 amino acids. Germline V gives CDR1 LNHNV, CDR2 YYDKDF (reference sequence). V shed 0 bases and J shed 3 bases, with 23 bases lying between them.

This clone was observed a single time. This chain joins TRBV3-1 (or the pseudogene TRBV3-2) and TRBJ1-4, with D possibly matching TRBD1 (6 bases). Trimming stripped 0 bases from V and 8 bases from J, with 10 bases between. This CDR3 spans 14 amino acids. Germline V gene lookup returns CDR1 LGHDT and CDR2 YNNKEL (reference sequence). CDR3 DNA sequence: TGTGCCAGCAGCCAAGAAGGGGGAGAGGAAAAACTGTTTTTT. Translating gives CASSQEGGEEKLFF.

As to this clone: This specimen includes other DNA sequences encoding the same CDR3. The rearrangement joins TRBV11-3 to TRBJ1-1; D not certain. Germline V lookup: CDR1 SGHNT, CDR2 YENEEA. The CDR3 consists of 13 residues. The ends were cut back, 1 base at V and 3 bases at J, with 6 bases in the middle. In nucleotides, the CDR3 is TGTGCCAGCAGCTTAGTACGGGACACTGAAGCTTTCTTT. Translating it yields CASSLVRDTEAFF.

This chain links TRBV3-1 (or the pseudogene TRBV3-2) with TRBJ1-1; 7 positions agree with TRBD1. The V gene end was trimmed by 5 bases and the J gene end by 5 bases; junction bases not matched to a gene: 8. The CDR3 has 14 residues. Germline V gene data show CDR1 as LGHDT and CDR2 as YNNKEL (reference sequence). The CDR3 region is CASSAQGSRTEAFF. The CDR3 nucleotides read TGTGCCAGCAGCGCACAGGGGAGTAGGACTGAAGCTTTCTTT.

Here the CDR3 reads CASSNHGQGGTTEAFF. CDR3 in DNA: TGTGCCAGTAGTAACCACGGACAGGGGGGGACGACTGAAGCTTTCTTT. The chain combines TRBV19 with TRBJ1-1, with TRBD1 matching over 10 bases. Germline V gene data show CDR1 as LNHDA and CDR2 as SQIVND (reference sequence). CDR3 length: 16 amino acids. V dropped 4 bases and J dropped 5; count of bases not matched to a gene: 10.